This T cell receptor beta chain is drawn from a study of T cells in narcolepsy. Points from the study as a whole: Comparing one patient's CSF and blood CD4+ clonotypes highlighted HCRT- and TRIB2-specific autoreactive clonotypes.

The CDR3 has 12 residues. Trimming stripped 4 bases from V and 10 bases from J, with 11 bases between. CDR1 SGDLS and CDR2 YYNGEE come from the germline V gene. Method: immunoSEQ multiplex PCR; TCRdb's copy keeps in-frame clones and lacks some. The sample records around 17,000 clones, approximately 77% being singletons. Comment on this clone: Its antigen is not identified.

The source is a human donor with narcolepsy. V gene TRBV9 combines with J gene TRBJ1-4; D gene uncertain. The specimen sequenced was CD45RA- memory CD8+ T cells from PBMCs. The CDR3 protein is CASSLGPGKLFF. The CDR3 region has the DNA TGTGCCAGCAGCCTTGGACCCGGAAAACTGTTTTTT.